Shown below are 21 T cell receptor beta chains from a single sample sequenced in a study of breast tumors, draining lymph nodes, adjacent tissues. TCRdb recomputed calls from the multiplex PCR reads with MiXCR, one row per CDR3 protein. Found here are about 35,000 distinct CDR3 sequences, roughly 32% of them singletons; the top ten hold 11%. The sequenced sample consisted of breast tumor tissue. These receptors were taken from a female donor with breast cancer. Some clones in this sample may be carry-over from other donors' samples.

There are many counts of this clonotype. This chain connects TRBV6-5 to TRBJ2-3, with 8 bases lining up with TRBD2. The CDR3 is made up of 13 amino acids. V was pared by 2 bases and J by 11 bases, with 6 bases of the junction left unmatched. The germline V gene has CDR1 MNHEY and CDR2 SVGAGI. CDR3 DNA sequence: TGTGCCAGCAGTTACCACGGGGGGGGTGGGCAGTATTTT. Protein sequence: CASSYHGGGGQYF.

V is TRBV3-1 and J is TRBJ2-7; 10 bases agree with TRBD2. The germline gives CDR1 LGHDT, CDR2 YNNKEL (reference sequence). The CDR3 sequence is 16 residues long. V shed 0 bases and J 4 bases; nucleotides not matched to a gene: 6. The CDR3 region has the DNA TGTGCCAGCAGCCAAGAACTAGCGGGACTACATTACGAGCAGTACTTC. Translated: CASSQELAGLHYEQYF.

This clonotype was detected only a few times. V is TRBV6-2 or TRBV6-3 and J is TRBJ1-5; weak D call: TRBD1 (5 bases). The germline CDR1 and CDR2 sequences are MNHEY and SVGEGT. CDR3 length: 13 amino acids. V gave up 7 bases and J gave up 6 bases, with 13 bases separating them. In nucleotides, the CDR3 is TGTGCCAGCACTGCAGGGTGGAGTCAGCCCCAGCATTTT. It is translated as CASTAGWSQPQHF.

This clonotype was counted ten times or more. The chain has TRBV5-1 and TRBJ2-3, with D perhaps given as TRBD1 or TRBD2 (5 bases each). The CDR3 consists of 15 residues. Trimming shortened V by 4 bases and J by 6 bases, and 18 bases separated the two germline ends. Germline-derived CDR1 and CDR2 are SGHRS and YFSETQ. The CDR3 DNA reads as TGCGCCAGCAGCCCCGGACACGGGATAGTTGATACGCAGTATTTT. It specifies CASSPGHGIVDTQYF.

To note about this clonotype: A much larger clone differs from this one at a single base, so this may be a read error. The chain combines TRBV4-3 with TRBJ2-2; 14 nucleotides match TRBD2. V lost 0 bases, J lost 7 bases, and 7 bases stayed unmatched. The CDR3 has 18 amino acids. Per the germline V gene, CDR1 is LGHNA and CDR2 is YSLEER. Written as DNA, the CDR3 is TGCGCCAGCAGCCAAGATTTAGGACTAGCGGGAGGAGTCGGGGAGCTGTTTTTT. It translates to CASSQDLGLAGGVGELFF.

CDR3 sequence (DNA): TGTGCCAGCACCGCTGCAGGGGCCAACGTCCTGACTTTC. Translated, it gives CASTAAGANVLTF. The V gene is TRBV28, the J gene TRBJ2-6; D is ambiguous. The germline V gene has CDR1 MDHEN and CDR2 SYDVKM. The V end lost 7 bases, the J end lost 4 bases, and 8 bases lay between the germline ends. This CDR3 spans 13 amino acids.

This clonotype has more than one count but fewer than ten. The rearrangement uses TRBV28 and TRBJ1-5; D is possibly TRBD1 (5 bases). The CDR3 length is 14 residues. From germline, CDR1 is MDHEN and CDR2 SYDVKM. The V gene lost 7 bases and the J gene lost 2 bases, with 12 bases spanning the gap. The CDR3 spells CASTRVNRNQPQHF. The CDR3 DNA follows: TGTGCCAGCACCAGGGTTAATCGCAATCAGCCCCAGCATTTT. Drawing the rest from reference TRBV28 and TRBJ1-5, the complete variable domain is DVKVTQSSRYLVKRTGEKVFLECVQDMDHENMFWYRQDPGLGLRLIYFSYDVKMKEKGDIPEGYSVSREKKERFSLILESASTNQTSMYLCASTRVNRNQPQHFGDGTRLSIL.

This clonotype was seen many times. The chain links TRBV5-1 to TRBJ2-7, with D possibly TRBD1 on 8 matching bases. The germline V gene encodes CDR1 SGHRS and CDR2 YFSETQ. Deletions cut 4 bases from V and 3 bases from J, with 17 bases between. The CDR3 covers 15 residues. DNA of the CDR3: TGCGCCAGCAGCGTCGATACAGGGGGGGGCTACGAGCAGTACTTC. This gives the protein CASSVDTGGGYEQYF.

This clonotype was picked up many times. This sequence joins TRBV6-5 and TRBJ2-7; 9 bases line up with TRBD2. CDR1 and CDR2 (germline): MNHEY, SVGAGI. Losses at the gene ends were 6 bases for V and 3 bases for J; bases not matched to a gene: 9. CDR3 size: 15 residues. The CDR3 DNA sequence: TGTGCCAGCAGGGGGACGGCGGGAGGGGACTACGAGCAGTACTTC. This gives the protein CASRGTAGGDYEQYF.

This clonotype was detected many times. This chain connects TRBV3-1 to TRBJ1-6; tentative D call: TRBD1 (6 bases). CDR1 and CDR2 from the germline V gene are LGHDT and YNNKEL (reference sequence). The ends were cut back, 5 bases at V and 8 bases at J, with 10 bases in the middle. The CDR3 runs 13 residues. CDR3 in DNA: TGTGCCAGCAGCGAAAACAGGGATTCACCCCTCCACTTT. Translated: CASSENRDSPLHF.

In its sample, this clonotype was seen many times. The rearrangement joins TRBV7-8 to TRBJ2-1; D perhaps matches TRBD2 (6 bases). This CDR3 has 18 residues. Germline CDR1 is SGHVS and CDR2 is FQNEAQ. With 1 base removed from V and 7 bases from J, the gap between germline ends came to 23 bases. The CDR3 nucleotides are TGTGCCAGCAGCTTAGTTTTTGGGTTAAGACTAGGTCAGAATGAGCAGTTCTTC. It codes for CASSLVFGLRLGQNEQFF.

This clonotype was seen repeatedly, ten times or more. V gene TRBV7-9 combines with J gene TRBJ2-1, with 13 bases matching TRBD2. Looked up from germline, CDR1 is SEHNR and CDR2 is FQNEAQ (reference sequence). This CDR3 is 14 amino acids long. The J segment lost 14 bases and the V segment lost 2 bases, leaving 6 bases of the junction unmatched. The CDR3 coding sequence is TGTGCCAGCAGCTTACTACTAGCGGGAGGGACGGAGTTCTTC. This translates into CASSLLLAGGTEFF.

This clonotype was found once. CDR3 sequence: CASSVVEGGRNEQYF. The CDR3 DNA sequence: TGTGCCAGCAGCGTAGTGGAGGGGGGGCGAAACGAGCAGTACTTC. The chain joins TRBV9 to TRBJ2-7, with D possibly matching TRBD2 (7 bases). The CDR3 consists of 15 residues. Between the trimmed V and J ends, which lost 0 bases and 5 bases, there was a span of 15 bases. Germline CDR1 and CDR2: SGDLS and YYNGEE.

Comment on this clonotype: A read error may be the cause here, since a much bigger clone is one base away. The gene calls are TRBV19 and TRBJ1-5; maybe TRBD1 (6 bases). The ends were cut back, 7 bases at V and 0 bases at J, with 13 bases in the middle. This CDR3 comprises 15 residues. Germline V gene data show CDR1 as LNHDA and CDR2 as SQIVND (reference sequence). The DNA for the CDR3 is TGTGCCAGTAATCAGGGGATATATAGCAATCAGCCCCAGCATTTT. It is translated as CASNQGIYSNQPQHF.

A remark on this clonotype: This may arise from a read error, as a much more abundant clone is one base away. The chain is built from TRBV2 and TRBJ2-2; D may be TRBD2 (5 bases). There are 13 residues in the CDR3. The germline V gene encodes CDR1 SNHLY and CDR2 FYNNEI. The CDR3 DNA is TGTGCCAGCAAGGGATCGAACACCGGGGAGCTGTCTTTT. This gives the protein CASKGSNTGELSF.

This clonotype qualifies as medium-sized. The chain joins TRBV11-3 to TRBJ2-1; tentatively, D is TRBD1 (6 bases). CDR1 and CDR2 from the germline V gene are SGHNT and YENEEA. CDR3 length: 15 residues. Trimming removed 3 bases from V and 6 bases from J, with 15 bases in between. The CDR3 DNA reads as TGTGCCAGCAGCTTCCGGGACATAGCCACCAATGAGCAGTTCTTC. Translated, it gives CASSFRDIATNEQFF.

Ten or more counts support this clonotype. V and J are TRBV28 and TRBJ2-7; D unresolved. The CDR3 spans 11 residues. The V end was cut by 5 bases, the J end by 6 bases, with 8 bases between. CDR1 and CDR2 (germline): MDHEN, SYDVKM. Here the CDR3 DNA reads TGTGCCAGCAGTCCCCTCCTCGAGCAGTACTTC. Translation gives CASSPLLEQYF. The whole variable domain, filled in from reference TRBV28 and TRBJ2-7, reads DVKVTQSSRYLVKRTGEKVFLECVQDMDHENMFWYRQDPGLGLRLIYFSYDVKMKEKGDIPEGYSVSREKKERFSLILESASTNQTSMYLCASSPLLEQYFGPGTRLTVT.

This clonotype was recorded many times. The chain employs TRBV28 and TRBJ1-2, with no clear D. Trimming left V 6 bases short and J 0 bases short, with 11 bases between. The germline gives CDR1 MDHEN, CDR2 SYDVKM. The CDR3 runs 14 residues. DNA of the CDR3: TGTGCCAGCAGCACTACAGAGACTAACTATGGCTACACCTTC. Its protein is CASSTTETNYGYTF.

Note on this clonotype: This may be a read error: a much more frequent sequence differs by one nucleotide. The rearrangement joins TRBV6-5 to TRBJ2-6, with D hard to call. This CDR3 is 13 amino acids long. CDR1 is MNHEY, CDR2 SVGAGI, per germline. Here the CDR3 reads CASSVSEANVLTF. CDR3 sequence (DNA): TGTGCCAGCAGCGTATCTGAGGCCAACGTCCTGACTTTC.

This chain connects TRBV6-2 or TRBV6-3 to TRBJ2-5, with TRBD2 identical over 8 bases. This CDR3 contains 16 residues. V was clipped by 6 bases and J by 5 bases; unmatched bases: 14. CDR1 is MNHEY, CDR2 SVGEGT, per germline. Here the CDR3 reads CASSRIGEAGAETQYF. In DNA form, the CDR3 reads TGTGCCAGCAGCCGTATCGGGGAAGCGGGAGCCGAGACCCAGTACTTC.

In its sample, this clonotype was seen many times. The chain employs TRBV19 and TRBJ1-4; TRBD1 matches at 7 bases. The CDR3 is 15 amino acids. Germline lookup yields CDR1 LNHDA and CDR2 SQIVND (reference sequence). J was trimmed by 9 bases and V by 5 bases; bases with no gene match: 12. CDR3 coding DNA: TGTGCCAGTAGTCCCCAAGAGGGGGCGGTGAAAAAACTGTTTTTT. Its protein is CASSPQEGAVKKLFF. The variable domain in full, with the rest retrieved from reference TRBV19 and TRBJ1-4, is DGGITQSPKYLFRKEGQNVTLSCEQNLNHDAMYWYRQDPGQGLRLIYYSQIVNDFQKGDIAEGYSVSREKKESFPLTVTSAQKNPTAFYLCASSPQEGAVKKLFFGSGTQLSVL.